Listed below are T cell receptor beta chains from one sample, sequenced in a study of control samples from healthy donors and cancer patients. Clones were sequenced by immunoSEQ multiplex PCR, and TCRdb holds only the in-frame ones, with some missing. This table has 150,000 to 200,000 clones, around 93% appearing once. The sequenced material came from blood. These receptors originate from a woman in her sixties in good health. Both conserved end residues are part of each CDR3. The D gene is left open where the match is weak. Clone size is given for some rows only: seen once, a few or many times, or a class if the clone is expanded.

J gene	V gene	clone size	D gene	CDR3 DNA	CDR3 protein
TRBJ1-1	TRBV12-3/TRBV12-4	-	-	TGTGCCAGCAGTTTCGGGGATACTGAAGCTTTCTTT	CASSFGDTEAFF
TRBJ1-1	TRBV5-6	-	-	TGTGCCAGCAGCTCTCGCGGGGGGAATACTGAAGCTTTCTTT	CASSSRGGNTEAFF
TRBJ2-2	TRBV6-4	many	-	TGTGCCAGCAGTGCGGCAACGTCGGGCACCGGGGAGCTGTTTTTT	CASSAATSGTGELFF
TRBJ2-5	TRBV9	-	-	TGTGCCAGCAGCGTATCCGGGGCACAAGAGACCCAGTACTTC	CASSVSGAQETQYF
TRBJ2-3	TRBV4-3	-	TRBD2	TGCGCCAGCAGCCAAGATTATCGGGGGGTCAGCACAGATACGCAGTATTTT	CASSQDYRGVSTDTQYF
TRBJ1-2	TRBV18	-	-	TGTGCCAGCTCACCATCAGAGAACTATGGCTACACCTTC	CASSPSENYGYTF
TRBJ2-1	TRBV6-4	-	-	TGTGCCAGCAGTGACTCTCGGCTAGGTGAGCAGTTCTTC	CASSDSRLGEQFF
TRBJ1-2	TRBV19	-	-	TGTGCCAGTAGAGTCGCGGGACTTAACTATGGCTACACCTTC	CASRVAGLNYGYTF
TRBJ2-2	TRBV5-1	-	-	TGCGCCAGCAGACCGTTAGGCGCCCGATCTCCCGGGGAGCTGTTTTTT	CASRPLGARSPGELFF
TRBJ1-1	TRBV3-1/TRBV3-2	-	-	TGTGCCAGCAGCCAACGAAACGCAGGTAAAAACACTGAAGCTTTCTTT	CASSQRNAGKNTEAFF
TRBJ1-4	TRBV28	once	-	TGTGCCAGCAGTTTATTGGGCAGTTACCCAGAAAAACTGTTTTTT	CASSLLGSYPEKLFF
TRBJ2-6	TRBV27	-	-	TGTGCCAGCAGGACACTCATAGCAGCTGGGGCCAACGTCCTGACTTTC	CASRTLIAAGANVLTF
TRBJ2-5	TRBV20-1	-	-	TGCAGTGCTCTAGTACAAGAGACCCAGTACTTC	CSALVQETQYF
TRBJ1-6	TRBV5-4	-	TRBD1	TGTGCCAGCAGCTTGGAAGCAGGGGGCACTTCACCCCTCCACTTT	CASSLEAGGTSPLHF
TRBJ1-1	TRBV18	-	-	TGTGCCAGCTCGCCGGGACAGAACACTGAAGCTTTCTTT	CASSPGQNTEAFF
TRBJ2-1	TRBV9	-	TRBD2	TGTGCCAGCAGCGTAGGGGCTAGCGGATCCTACAATGAGCAGTTCTTC	CASSVGASGSYNEQFF
TRBJ1-2	TRBV7-2	once	-	TGTGCCAGCAGCTTCCTAAACCGGGGTGGGGGGGGCTACACCTTC	CASSFLNRGGGGYTF
TRBJ1-5	TRBV10-3	-	-	TGTGCCATCAGGGGTTGCCAGCCCCAGCATTTT	CAIRGCQPQHF
TRBJ1-4	TRBV11-1	-	-	TGTGCCAGCCCCGAAAGGCAGGGATGGTGGGAAAAACTGTTTTTT	CASPERQGWWEKLFF
TRBJ2-7	TRBV5-1	-	-	TGCGCCAGCAGCTTGGATGGAGACCCGCGGATCGACGAGCAGTACTTC	CASSLDGDPRIDEQYF
TRBJ1-2	TRBV5-6	once	-	TGTGCCAGTGGGTGGAGGGCGAGGCATTATGGCTACACCTTC	CASGWRARHYGYTF
TRBJ1-1	TRBV12-3/TRBV12-4	-	-	TGTGCCAGCAGTTTTCGGGGAAGCACTGAAGCTTTCTTT	CASSFRGSTEAFF
TRBJ2-4	TRBV23-1	-	TRBD1	TGCGCCAGCAGTCAACAGGGGGCCCTTGCCAAAAACATTCAGTACTTC	CASSQQGALAKNIQYF
TRBJ1-5	TRBV2	-	-	TGTGCCAGCAGGAGGGAGGGTCAGCCCCAGCATTTT	CASRREGQPQHF
TRBJ2-5	TRBV5-6	-	-	TGTGCCAGCAGCTTGCCGAGCCAAGAGACCCAGTACTTC	CASSLPSQETQYF
TRBJ2-1	TRBV7-9	-	TRBD1	TGTGCCAGCAAGTCATTTTTGGGACAGTCCAACTACAATGAGCAGTTCTTC	CASKSFLGQSNYNEQFF
TRBJ1-6	TRBV5-1	once	-	TGCGCCAGCAGCTTATATCCGGGAATGGGGAATTCACCCCTCCACTTT	CASSLYPGMGNSPLHF
TRBJ1-1	TRBV7-9	-	-	TGTGCCAGCAGCTCCATGGGGAGTACCGTCACTGAAGCTTTCTTT	CASSSMGSTVTEAFF
TRBJ1-1	TRBV4-2	-	-	TGTGCCAGCAGCCAAGGGGGGCAGGGGAACACTGAAGCTTTCTTT	CASSQGGQGNTEAFF
TRBJ2-4	TRBV4-3	-	-	TGCGCCAGCAGTCCTCCGGGAAAAGAGCTAGCCAAAAACATTCAGTACTTC	CASSPPGKELAKNIQYF
TRBJ2-1	TRBV7-6	-	TRBD1	TGTGCCAGCAGCACCGGGACAGTCAATGAGCAGTTCTTC	CASSTGTVNEQFF
TRBJ2-7	TRBV20-1	-	TRBD2	TGCAGTGCTAGTTCGCTAGCGGGGACCTACGAGCAGTACTTC	CSASSLAGTYEQYF
TRBJ1-3	TRBV7-2	-	-	TGTGCCAGCAGCTTATTTTTCCCAGCGAGCTCTGGAAACACCATATATTTT	CASSLFFPASSGNTIYF
TRBJ1-4	TRBV27	-	-	TGTGCCAGCAGGGACGTCTCAGAAAAACTGTTTTTT	CASRDVSEKLFF
TRBJ2-7	TRBV11-2	-	-	TGTGCCAGCAGCTTAACGGCAGGGGCCTACGAGCAGTACTTC	CASSLTAGAYEQYF
TRBJ1-1	TRBV7-2	-	-	TGTGCCAGCAGCTTGGATCTGAACACTGAAGCTTTCTTT	CASSLDLNTEAFF
TRBJ1-5	TRBV7-2	once	-	TGTGCCAGCAGCTTAATTCAGGGTGGTCAGCCCCAGCATTTT	CASSLIQGGQPQHF
TRBJ1-1	TRBV6-5	-	TRBD1	TGTGCCAGCAGATCACAGGGGGACACTGAAGCTTTCTTT	CASRSQGDTEAFF
TRBJ2-2	TRBV5-4	-	-	TGTGCCAGCAGCCCACAGGGTGGGAACACCGGGGAGCTGTTTTTT	CASSPQGGNTGELFF
TRBJ1-1	TRBV5-1	-	-	TGCGCCAGCAGCTTGGGTTTATCCTCTGAAGCTTTCTTT	CASSLGLSSEAFF